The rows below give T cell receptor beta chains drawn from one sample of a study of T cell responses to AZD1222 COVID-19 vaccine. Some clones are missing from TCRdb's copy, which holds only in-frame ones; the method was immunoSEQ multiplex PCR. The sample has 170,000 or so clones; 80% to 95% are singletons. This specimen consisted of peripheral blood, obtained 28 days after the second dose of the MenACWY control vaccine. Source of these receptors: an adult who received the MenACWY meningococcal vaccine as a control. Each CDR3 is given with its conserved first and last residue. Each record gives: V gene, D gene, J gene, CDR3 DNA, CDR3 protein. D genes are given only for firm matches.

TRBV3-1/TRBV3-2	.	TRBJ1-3	TGTGCCAGCAATTCAGGAACTGGAAACACCATATATTTT	CASNSGTGNTIYF
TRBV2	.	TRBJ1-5	TGTGCCAGCAGTTTGGACGGGGGGAATCAGCCCCAGCATTTT	CASSLDGGNQPQHF
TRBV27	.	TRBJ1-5	TGTGCCAGCAGTTTCCTTGGGTTGGGGGATCAGCCCCAGCATTTT	CASSFLGLGDQPQHF
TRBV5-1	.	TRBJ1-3	TGCGCCAGCAGCTTGGCAGGACCCAACTCTGGAAACACCATATATTTT	CASSLAGPNSGNTIYF
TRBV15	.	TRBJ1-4	TGTGCCACCAGCAGAGGAGGGGGGACAACTAATGAAAAACTGTTTTTT	CATSRGGGTTNEKLFF
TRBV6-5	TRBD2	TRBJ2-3	TGTGCCAGCAGTCCTAGCGGAAGCACAGATACGCAGTATTTT	CASSPSGSTDTQYF
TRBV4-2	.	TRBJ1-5	TGTGCCAGCAGCCAAGGAGGGACCCAGCCCCAGCATTTT	CASSQGGTQPQHF
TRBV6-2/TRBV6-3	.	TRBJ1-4	TGTGCCAGCAGTTCCTCACGGGAAAAACTGTTTTTT	CASSSSREKLFF
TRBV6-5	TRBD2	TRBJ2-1	TGTGCCAGCAAACGAACTAGCGGGGGATCAGAGGAGCAGTTCTTC	CASKRTSGGSEEQFF
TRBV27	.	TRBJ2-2	TGTGCCAGCAGTTTCTCCGGGGGCGGGGAGCTGTTTTTT	CASSFSGGGELFF
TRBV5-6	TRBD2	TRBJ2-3	TGTGCCAGCAGCTTGGGTTCAGGGGGTAGCGGGGGTACGCAGTATTTT	CASSLGSGGSGGTQYF
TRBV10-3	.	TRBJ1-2	TGTGCCATCAGTGAGTTTAGCTCGGCTTATGGCTACACCTTC	CAISEFSSAYGYTF